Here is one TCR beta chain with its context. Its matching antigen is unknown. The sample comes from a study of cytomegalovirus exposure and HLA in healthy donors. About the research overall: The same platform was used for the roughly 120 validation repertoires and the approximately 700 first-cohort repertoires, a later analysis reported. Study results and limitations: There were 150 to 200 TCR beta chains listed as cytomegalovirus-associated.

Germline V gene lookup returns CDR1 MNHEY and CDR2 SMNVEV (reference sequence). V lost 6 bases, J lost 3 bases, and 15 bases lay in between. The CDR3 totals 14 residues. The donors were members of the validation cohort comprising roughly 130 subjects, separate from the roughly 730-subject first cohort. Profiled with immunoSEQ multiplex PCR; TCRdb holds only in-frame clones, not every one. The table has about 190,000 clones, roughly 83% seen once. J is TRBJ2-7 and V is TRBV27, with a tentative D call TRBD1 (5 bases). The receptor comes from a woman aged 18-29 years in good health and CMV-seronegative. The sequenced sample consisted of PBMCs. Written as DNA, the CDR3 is TGTGCCAGCAGCCTAATCCGCGACAGCTACGAGCAGTACTTC. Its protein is CASSLIRDSYEQYF.